These 19 T cell receptor beta chains share one sample of origin, sequenced in a study of blood T cell repertoires in COVID-19. Method: immunoSEQ multiplex PCR; TCRdb's copy keeps in-frame clones and lacks some. The table lists some 170,000 clones, roughly four fifths of them singletons. The sequenced sample consisted of peripheral blood. The receptors come from a woman of 80 years or more with acute or convalescent COVID-19.

The chain carries TRBV10-3 and TRBJ2-1, with TRBD1 identical over 8 bases. CDR3 length equals 16 residues. V dropped 4 bases and J dropped 6; count of bases not matched to a gene: 11. CDR1 ENHRY and CDR2 SYGVKD come from the germline V gene. CDR3 nucleotide sequence: TGTGCCATCAGTGCCGTTGACAGGGGTTGGGGCAATGAGCAGTTCTTC. It yields the protein CAISAVDRGWGNEQFF.

J is TRBJ1-1 and V is TRBV5-4; 8 positions match TRBD1. After removal of 5 bases from V and 1 base from J, the junction contained 7 bases not matched to a gene. CDR1 and CDR2 (germline): SGHNT, YYREEE (reference sequence). The CDR3 runs to 15 residues. The CDR3 DNA reads as TGTGCCAGCAGTTACCCGACAGGGGCGAACACTGAAGCTTTCTTT. It yields the protein CASSYPTGANTEAFF.

The chain couples TRBV27 to TRBJ2-3, with TRBD2 as a possible D gene (5 bases). The V gene lost 5 bases and the J gene lost 4 bases, with 10 bases spanning the gap. This CDR3 comprises 13 residues. Looked up from germline, CDR1 is MNHEY and CDR2 is SMNVEV (reference sequence). CDR3 in DNA: TGTGCCAGCAGTCCGGACTTTCCAGATACGCAGTATTTT. Translation gives CASSPDFPDTQYF.

This clone was picked up a small number of times. The chain has TRBV15 and TRBJ2-1, with D perhaps matching TRBD2 (6 bases). The germline gives CDR1 LNHNV, CDR2 YYDKDF (reference sequence). The CDR3 totals 13 residues. Trimming took 5 bases from V and 5 from J, leaving 10 bases between them. CDR3 loop: CATSYGGNNEQFF. CDR3 nucleotide sequence: TGTGCCACCAGCTACGGGGGAAACAATGAGCAGTTCTTC.

The chain is built from TRBV9 and TRBJ1-3; 7 bases agree with TRBD1. With V trimmed by 4 bases and J by 0 bases, 7 bases remained unmatched. The CDR3 has 16 residues. Germline loops: CDR1 SGDLS, CDR2 YYNGEE. This CDR3 is CASSQGGSSSGNTIYF. CDR3 bases: TGTGCCAGCAGCCAAGGGGGCAGTAGCTCTGGAAACACCATATATTTT.

The chain has TRBV19 and TRBJ1-3; D remains unclear. Germline V lookup: CDR1 LNHDA, CDR2 SQIVND (reference sequence). V was cut by 9 bases and J by 3 bases, with 15 bases left in between. The CDR3 extends over 14 amino acids. The CDR3 protein is CASTPAAYGNTIYF. For the CDR3, the DNA is TGTGCCAGCACACCCGCGGCTTATGGAAACACCATATATTTT.

The V gene is TRBV10-3, the J gene TRBJ2-3, with 7 bases matching TRBD2. Trimming took 2 bases from V and 0 from J; bases not matched to a gene: 8. The CDR3 spans 17 residues. Germline V gene sequence: CDR1 ENHRY, CDR2 SYGVKD. The CDR3 region has the DNA TGTGCCATCAGTGAGAGCCGAGCGGGGACTAGCACAGATACGCAGTATTTT. Amino acid sequence: CAISESRAGTSTDTQYF.

The V gene is TRBV19, the J gene TRBJ2-7, with D possibly matching TRBD1 (5 bases). Per germline, CDR1 LNHDA and CDR2 SQIVND (reference sequence). Between the trimmed V and J ends, which lost 3 bases and 2 bases, there was a span of 14 bases. The CDR3 consists of 15 residues. CDR3 protein: CASSIDGQGPYEQYF. CDR3 bases: TGTGCCAGTAGTATTGACGGGCAGGGCCCCTACGAGCAGTACTTC.

The chain carries TRBV15 and TRBJ2-1; D is undetermined. V lost 0 bases, J lost 11 bases, and 8 bases lay in between. CDR3 size: 12 residues. In germline, CDR1 is LNHNV, CDR2 YYDKDF (reference sequence). The CDR3 nucleotides read TGTGCCACCAGCAGAGACACAATGAAGCAGTTCTTC. This translates into CATSRDTMKQFF.

The V call is TRBV18, the J call TRBJ2-5; D is undetermined. CDR1 KGHSH and CDR2 LQKENI come from the germline V gene. The CDR3 runs to 12 residues. V lost 0 bases, J lost 5 bases, and 4 bases lay in between. This CDR3 reads CASSPPYETQYF. For the CDR3, the DNA is TGTGCCAGCTCACCACCTTATGAGACCCAGTACTTC.

CDR3 in DNA: TGTGCCAGCAGCTTACTCGGGGGGGTCACAGATACGCAGTATTTT. Its protein product is CASSLLGGVTDTQYF. The gene calls are TRBV7-2 and TRBJ2-3; 8 bases map to TRBD2. Germline V gene lookup returns CDR1 SGHTA and CDR2 FQGNSA. V lost 2 bases and J lost 2; bases outside the gene matches: 3. The CDR3 is 15 residues long.

The CDR3 here is CASSTPGQGDGEQFF. CDR3 nucleotide sequence: TGTGCCAGCAGTACTCCGGGACAGGGGGACGGTGAGCAGTTCTTC. This chain uses TRBV6-2 or TRBV6-3 with TRBJ2-1, with 11 bases matching TRBD1. Germline V gene sequence: CDR1 MNHEY, CDR2 SVGEGT. The V and J ends lost 5 bases and 9 bases, in that order; junction bases with no gene match: 9. The CDR3 has 15 residues.

The V and J genes are TRBV11-2 and TRBJ2-1, with 8 bases fitting TRBD2. V gave up 3 bases and J gave up 4 bases; unmatched junction bases: 5. The germline CDR1 and CDR2 sequences are SGHAT and FQNNGV. The CDR3 has 15 amino acids. The CDR3 sequence is CASSFGGAGYNEQFF. The CDR3 DNA reads TGTGCCAGCAGCTTCGGGGGGGCCGGATACAATGAGCAGTTCTTC.

This chain uses TRBV4-3 with TRBJ2-3; 7 positions match TRBD1. This CDR3 is built from 17 residues. Per germline, CDR1 LGHNA and CDR2 YSLEER. V lost 0 bases, J lost 4 bases, and 10 bases stayed unmatched. Here the CDR3 DNA reads TGCGCCAGCAGCCAAGAATCTTCCAGGGGGTATTCAGATACGCAGTATTTT. Its translation is CASSQESSRGYSDTQYF.

The genes are TRBV5-1 and TRBJ2-1; TRBD2 matches at 15 bases. The CDR3 covers 21 residues. The J segment lost 0 bases and the V segment lost 0 bases, leaving 10 bases of the junction unmatched. Germline values: CDR1 SGHRS, CDR2 YFSETQ. Here the CDR3 reads CASSLAGLAGGPGSSYNEQFF. The CDR3 DNA sequence: TGCGCCAGCAGCTTGGCCGGACTAGCGGGGGGGCCCGGAAGCTCCTACAATGAGCAGTTCTTC.

This clone was observed a single time. The chain combines TRBV27 with TRBJ2-1; TRBD1 aligns across 7 bases. The CDR3 has 15 residues. Germline V gives CDR1 MNHEY, CDR2 SMNVEV (reference sequence). With 2 bases clipped from V and 2 bases from J, the junction kept 3 bases outside the gene matches. This chain's CDR3 is CASSLGQGAYNEQFF. The CDR3 nucleotides are TGTGCCAGCAGTTTAGGGCAGGGGGCCTACAATGAGCAGTTCTTC.

J is TRBJ1-4 and V is TRBV3-1 (or the pseudogene TRBV3-2); D might be TRBD1 (5 bases). V gave up 6 bases and J gave up 4 bases, with 9 bases separating them. The CDR3 contains 13 residues. The germline gives CDR1 LGHDT, CDR2 YNNKEL (reference sequence). CDR3 DNA sequence: TGTGCCAGCAGTCGGGGGTTTAATGAAAAACTGTTTTTT. It is translated as CASSRGFNEKLFF.

This clone was found a few times. The CDR3: CASSYVKNTEAFF. CDR3 nucleotides: TGTGCCAGCAGTTACGTTAAGAACACTGAAGCTTTCTTT. The chain recombines TRBV6-5 with TRBJ1-1; D not resolved. CDR1 MNHEY and CDR2 SVGAGI come from the germline V gene. CDR3 size: 13 residues. Trimming pared 2 bases from V and 1 base from J, leaving 5 bases between.

This rearrangement joins TRBV6-5 to TRBJ2-7, with TRBD2 identical over 10 bases. CDR1 and CDR2 (germline): MNHEY, SVGAGI. With V trimmed by 8 bases and J by 6 bases, 10 bases remained unmatched. The CDR3 extends over 14 amino acids. CDR3 sequence (DNA): TGTGCCAGCTCGTTGAGCGGGGGGGGTCGCGAGCAGTACTTC. It encodes CASSLSGGGREQYF.